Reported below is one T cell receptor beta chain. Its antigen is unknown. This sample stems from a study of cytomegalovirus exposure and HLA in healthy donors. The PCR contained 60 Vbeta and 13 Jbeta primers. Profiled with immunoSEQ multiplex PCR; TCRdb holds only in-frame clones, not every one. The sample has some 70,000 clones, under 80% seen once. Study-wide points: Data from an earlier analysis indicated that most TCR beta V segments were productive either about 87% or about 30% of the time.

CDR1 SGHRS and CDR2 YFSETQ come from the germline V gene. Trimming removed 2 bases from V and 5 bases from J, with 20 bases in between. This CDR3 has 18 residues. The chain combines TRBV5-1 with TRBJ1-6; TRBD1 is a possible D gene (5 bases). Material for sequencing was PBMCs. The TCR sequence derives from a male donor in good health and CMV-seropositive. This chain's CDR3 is CASSFSPRRAGHNSPLHF. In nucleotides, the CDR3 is TGCGCCAGCAGCTTCTCTCCCCGCCGGGCAGGGCATAATTCACCCCTCCACTTT.